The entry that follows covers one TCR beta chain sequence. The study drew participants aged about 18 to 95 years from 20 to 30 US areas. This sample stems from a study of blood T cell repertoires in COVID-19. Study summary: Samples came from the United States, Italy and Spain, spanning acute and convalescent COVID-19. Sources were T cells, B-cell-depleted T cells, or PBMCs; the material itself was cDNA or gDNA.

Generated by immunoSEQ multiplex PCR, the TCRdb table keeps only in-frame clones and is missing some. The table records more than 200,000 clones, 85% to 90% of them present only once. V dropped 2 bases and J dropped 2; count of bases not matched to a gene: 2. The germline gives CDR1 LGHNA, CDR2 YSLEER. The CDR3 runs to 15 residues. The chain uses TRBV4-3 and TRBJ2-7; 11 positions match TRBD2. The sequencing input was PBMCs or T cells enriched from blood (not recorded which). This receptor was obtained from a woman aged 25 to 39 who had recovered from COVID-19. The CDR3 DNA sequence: TGCGCCAGCAGCCAACTACTAGCGGGAGCCTACGAGCAGTACTTC. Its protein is CASSQLLAGAYEQYF.